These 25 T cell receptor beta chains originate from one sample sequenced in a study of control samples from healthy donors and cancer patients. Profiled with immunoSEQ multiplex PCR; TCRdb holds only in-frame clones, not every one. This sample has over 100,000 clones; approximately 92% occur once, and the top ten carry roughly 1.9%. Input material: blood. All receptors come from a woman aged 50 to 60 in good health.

CDR3 nucleotide sequence: TGTGCCAGCAGCCCTATCGGGACAGGGAACGGAGGGGCCACAGATACGCAGTATTTT. Translation: CASSPIGTGNGGATDTQYF. The chain carries TRBV7-6 and TRBJ2-3, with 9 bases fitting TRBD1. The CDR3 has 19 residues. The J segment lost 2 bases and the V segment lost 5 bases, leaving 17 bases of the junction unmatched. CDR1 is SGHVS and CDR2 is FNYEAQ in the germline V gene.

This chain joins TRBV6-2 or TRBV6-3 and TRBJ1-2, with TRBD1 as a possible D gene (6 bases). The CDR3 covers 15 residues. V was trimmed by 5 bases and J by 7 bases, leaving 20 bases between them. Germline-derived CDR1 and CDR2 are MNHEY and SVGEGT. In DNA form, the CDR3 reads TGTGCCAGCAGTATCAGAAAAGGGGGTAACAGTGGCTACACCTTC. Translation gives CASSIRKGGNSGYTF.

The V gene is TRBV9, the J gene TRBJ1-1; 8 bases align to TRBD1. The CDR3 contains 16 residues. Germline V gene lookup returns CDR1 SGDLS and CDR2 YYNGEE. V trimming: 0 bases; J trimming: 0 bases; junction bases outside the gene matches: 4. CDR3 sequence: CASSVDQGAMNTEAFF. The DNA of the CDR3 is TGTGCCAGCAGCGTAGACCAGGGGGCCATGAACACTGAAGCTTTCTTT.

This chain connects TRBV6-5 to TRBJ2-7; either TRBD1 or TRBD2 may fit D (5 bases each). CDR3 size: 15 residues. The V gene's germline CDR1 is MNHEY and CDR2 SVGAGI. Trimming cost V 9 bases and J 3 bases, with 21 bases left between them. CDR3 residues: CARRRTGLAFYEQYF. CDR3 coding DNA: TGTGCCAGGAGACGGACGGGGCTTGCGTTCTACGAGCAGTACTTC.

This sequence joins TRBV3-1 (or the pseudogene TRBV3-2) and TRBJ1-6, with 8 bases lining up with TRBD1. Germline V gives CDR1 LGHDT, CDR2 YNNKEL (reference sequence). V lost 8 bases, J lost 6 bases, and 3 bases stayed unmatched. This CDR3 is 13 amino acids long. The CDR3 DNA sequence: TGTGCCAGCCGGACAGGGCGTAATTCACCCCTCCACTTT. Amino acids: CASRTGRNSPLHF.

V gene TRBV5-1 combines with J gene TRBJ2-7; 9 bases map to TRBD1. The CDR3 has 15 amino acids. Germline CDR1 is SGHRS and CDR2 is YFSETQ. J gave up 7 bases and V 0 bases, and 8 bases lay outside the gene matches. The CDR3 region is CASSLDRTGVGEQYF. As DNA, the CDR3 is TGCGCCAGCAGCTTGGATCGGACAGGGGTTGGGGAGCAGTACTTC.

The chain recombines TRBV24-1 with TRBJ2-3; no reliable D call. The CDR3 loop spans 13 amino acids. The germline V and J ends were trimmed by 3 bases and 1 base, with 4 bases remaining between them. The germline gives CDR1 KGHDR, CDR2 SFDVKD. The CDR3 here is CATSDPGTDTQYF. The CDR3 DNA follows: TGTGCCACCAGTGATCCGGGCACAGATACGCAGTATTTT.

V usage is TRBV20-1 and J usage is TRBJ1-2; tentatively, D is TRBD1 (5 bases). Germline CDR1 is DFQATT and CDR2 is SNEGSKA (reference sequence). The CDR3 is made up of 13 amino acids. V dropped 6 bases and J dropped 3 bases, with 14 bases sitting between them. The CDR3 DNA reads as TGCAGTGCCAGTAGGGGACTTGACTATGGCTACACCTTC. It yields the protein CSASRGLDYGYTF.

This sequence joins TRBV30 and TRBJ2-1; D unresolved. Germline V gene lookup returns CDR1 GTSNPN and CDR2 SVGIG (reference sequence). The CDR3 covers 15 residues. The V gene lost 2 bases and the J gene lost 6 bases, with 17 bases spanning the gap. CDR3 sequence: CAWSFTGLTGNEQFF. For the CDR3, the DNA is TGTGCCTGGAGTTTTACGGGCCTCACTGGCAATGAGCAGTTCTTC.

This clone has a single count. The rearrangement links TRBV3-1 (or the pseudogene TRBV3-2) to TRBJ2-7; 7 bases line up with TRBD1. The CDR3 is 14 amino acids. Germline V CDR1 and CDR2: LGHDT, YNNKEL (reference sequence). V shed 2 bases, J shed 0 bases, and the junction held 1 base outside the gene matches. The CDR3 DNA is TGTGCCAGCAGCCAACGGGACAGCTCCTACGAGCAGTACTTC. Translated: CASSQRDSSYEQYF.

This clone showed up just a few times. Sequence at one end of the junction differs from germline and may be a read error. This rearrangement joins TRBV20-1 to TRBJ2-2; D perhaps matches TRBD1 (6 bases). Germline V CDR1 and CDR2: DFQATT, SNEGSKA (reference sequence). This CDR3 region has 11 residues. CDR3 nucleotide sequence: TGCAGTGACGGACAGTCCCGGGGAGCTGTTTTT. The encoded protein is CSDGQSRGAVF.

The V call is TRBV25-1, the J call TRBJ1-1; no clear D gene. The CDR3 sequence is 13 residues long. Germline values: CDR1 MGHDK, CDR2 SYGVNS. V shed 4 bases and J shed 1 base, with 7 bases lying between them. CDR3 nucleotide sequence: TGTGCCAGCAGTGGCGACACGAACACTGAAGCTTTCTTT. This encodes CASSGDTNTEAFF.

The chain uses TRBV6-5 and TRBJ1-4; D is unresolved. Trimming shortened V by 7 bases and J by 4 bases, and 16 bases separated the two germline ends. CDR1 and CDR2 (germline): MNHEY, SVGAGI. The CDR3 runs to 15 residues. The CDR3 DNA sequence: TGTGCCAGCAAACCCGGAAAGGCGAATAATGAAAAACTGTTTTTT. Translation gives CASKPGKANNEKLFF.

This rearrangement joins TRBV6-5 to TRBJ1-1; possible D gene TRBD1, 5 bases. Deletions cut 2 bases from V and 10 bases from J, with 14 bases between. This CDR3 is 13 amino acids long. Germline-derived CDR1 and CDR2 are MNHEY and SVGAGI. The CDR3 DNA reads TGTGCCAGCAGTTACAGGTTTAGTGGGGGAGCTTTCTTT. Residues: CASSYRFSGGAFF.

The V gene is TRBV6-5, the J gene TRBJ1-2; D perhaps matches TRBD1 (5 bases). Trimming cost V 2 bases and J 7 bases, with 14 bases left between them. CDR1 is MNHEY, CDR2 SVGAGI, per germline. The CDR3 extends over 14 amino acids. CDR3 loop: CASSYGRARSGYTF. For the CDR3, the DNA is TGTGCCAGCAGTTACGGCAGGGCCCGCAGTGGCTACACCTTC.

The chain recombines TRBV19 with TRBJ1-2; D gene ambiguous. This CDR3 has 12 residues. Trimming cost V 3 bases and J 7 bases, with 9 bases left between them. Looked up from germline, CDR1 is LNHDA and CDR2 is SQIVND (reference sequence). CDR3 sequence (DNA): TGTGCCAGTAGTATCACCGGGGTTGGCTACACCTTC. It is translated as CASSITGVGYTF.

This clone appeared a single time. The CDR3 nucleotides are TGTGCCAGCAGCCCCGGGGGCCTTCGAGTTAATGAAAAACTGTTTTTT. It translates to CASSPGGLRVNEKLFF. This sequence joins TRBV13 and TRBJ1-4, with a possible D match to TRBD1 (6 bases). In germline, CDR1 is PRHDT, CDR2 FYEKMQ (reference sequence). V was cut by 5 bases and J by 4 bases, with 17 bases left in between. The CDR3 loop spans 16 amino acids. Using reference TRBV13 and TRBJ1-4 for the parts outside the CDR3, the full variable domain is AAGVIQSPRHLIKEKRETATLKCYPIPRHDTVYWYQQGPGQDPQFLISFYEKMQSDKGSIPDRFSAQQFSDYHSELNMSSLELGDSALYFCASSPGGLRVNEKLFFGSGTQLSVL.

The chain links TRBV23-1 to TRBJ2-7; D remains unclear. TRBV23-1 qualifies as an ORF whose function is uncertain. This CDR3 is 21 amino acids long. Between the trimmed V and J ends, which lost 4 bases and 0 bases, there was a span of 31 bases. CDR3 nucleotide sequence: TGCGCCAGCAGTCGAGGTCCGTCCCGAGGACGAAACTCCATACTCTCCTACGAGCAGTACTTC. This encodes CASSRGPSRGRNSILSYEQYF.

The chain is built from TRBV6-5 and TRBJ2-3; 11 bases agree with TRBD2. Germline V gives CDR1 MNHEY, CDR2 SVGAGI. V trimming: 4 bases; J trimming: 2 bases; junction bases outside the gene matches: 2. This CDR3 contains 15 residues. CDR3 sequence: CASSLLAGDTDTQYF. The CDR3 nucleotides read TGTGCCAGCAGTTTACTAGCGGGGGACACAGATACGCAGTATTTT.

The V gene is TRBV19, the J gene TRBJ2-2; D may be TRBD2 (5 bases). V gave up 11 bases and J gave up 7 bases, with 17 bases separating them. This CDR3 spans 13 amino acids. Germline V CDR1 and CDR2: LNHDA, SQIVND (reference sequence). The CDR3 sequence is CAGPLVDGGELFF. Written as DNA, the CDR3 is TGTGCCGGTCCACTAGTAGATGGCGGGGAGCTGTTTTTT.

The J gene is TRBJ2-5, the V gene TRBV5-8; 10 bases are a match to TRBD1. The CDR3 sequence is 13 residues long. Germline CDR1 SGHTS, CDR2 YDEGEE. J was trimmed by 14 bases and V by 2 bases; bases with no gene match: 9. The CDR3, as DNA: TGTGCCAGCAGCTTACGGGACAGGGGAGGGAGTTACTTC. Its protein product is CASSLRDRGGSYF.

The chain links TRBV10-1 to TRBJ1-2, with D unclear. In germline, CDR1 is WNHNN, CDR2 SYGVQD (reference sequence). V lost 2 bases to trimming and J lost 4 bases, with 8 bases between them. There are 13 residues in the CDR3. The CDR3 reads CASSEDPFYGYTF. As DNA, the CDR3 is TGCGCCAGCAGTGAGGACCCTTTCTATGGCTACACCTTC.

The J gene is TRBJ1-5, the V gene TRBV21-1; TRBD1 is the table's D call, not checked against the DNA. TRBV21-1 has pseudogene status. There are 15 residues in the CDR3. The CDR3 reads CASSDARWGNQPQHF. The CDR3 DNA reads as TGTGCCAGCAGCGATGCCAGGTGGGGCAATCAGCCCCAGCATTTT.

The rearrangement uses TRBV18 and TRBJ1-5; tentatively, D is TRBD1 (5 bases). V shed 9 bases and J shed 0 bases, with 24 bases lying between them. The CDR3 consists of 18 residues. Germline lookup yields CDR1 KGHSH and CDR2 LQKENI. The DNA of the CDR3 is TGTGCCAGTTCCGATAGGGGAGAATGGGGTTATAGCAATCAGCCCCAGCATTTT. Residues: CASSDRGEWGYSNQPQHF.

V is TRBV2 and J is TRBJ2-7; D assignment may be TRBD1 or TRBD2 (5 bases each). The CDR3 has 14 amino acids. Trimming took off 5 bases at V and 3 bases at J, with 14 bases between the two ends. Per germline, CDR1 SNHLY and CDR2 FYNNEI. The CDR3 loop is CASSSGTEFYEQYF. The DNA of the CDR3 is TGTGCCAGCAGTTCCGGGACGGAGTTCTACGAGCAGTACTTC.